Shown below are 11 T cell receptor beta chains from a single sample sequenced in a study of CD4 T cells in relation to SARS-CoV-2 and coronaviruses (dated by TCRdb to about 2021). The library was obtained by the immunoSEQ multiplex PCR assay. Imported from immuneACCESS, the table was reduced by TCRdb to in-frame sequences with V and J called. These copies leave out some clones; in studies compared against another copy, an unresolved V gene accounts for under half, and the cause of the remainder is not known. The sample table lists 20,000 to 25,000 clones, less than 75% of them with a count of one. Around 20% of the sample comes from the top ten. CD4+ T cells from unexposed donors were collected before the COVID-19 pandemic (2011-2018). After less than 13 days of culture, CD4+ T cells were isolated with the EasySep CD4+ T cell isolation kit. No antigen has been assigned to these receptors. The sequencing input was CD4+ T cells from PBMCs, cultured in vitro. The receptors derive from a human donor in good health.

This sequence joins TRBV5-6 and TRBJ2-4; TRBD2 might be the D (6 bases). V lost 0 bases and J 13 bases, leaving 14 bases between the germline ends. The germline gives CDR1 SGHDT, CDR2 YYEEEE. The CDR3 consists of 13 residues. The CDR3 region has the DNA TGTGCCAGCAGCTTGGGGTTCGGGAGTTTCCAGTACTTC. Protein: CASSLGFGSFQYF.

This clone has just one count. The chain couples TRBV27 to TRBJ2-7; D might be TRBD1 (7 bases). The germline gives CDR1 MNHEY, CDR2 SMNVEV (reference sequence). CDR3 length equals 14 residues. V was trimmed by 5 bases and J by 6 bases, leaving 17 bases between them. This CDR3 is CASSRGGATSEQYF. The CDR3 DNA sequence: TGTGCCAGCAGTCGAGGGGGCGCGACTAGCGAGCAGTACTTC.

The rearrangement joins TRBV7-2 to TRBJ2-1; the D is unclear. From germline, CDR1 is SGHTA and CDR2 FQGNSA. Trimming removed 1 base at V and 7 bases at J, with 5 bases between. The CDR3 length is 12 residues. The CDR3 sequence: CASSLGVNEQFF. The CDR3 DNA sequence: TGTGCCAGCAGCTTAGGGGTAAATGAGCAGTTCTTC.

The V call is TRBV24-1, the J call TRBJ1-2; a possible D gene is TRBD1 (5 bases). The CDR3 has 13 residues. The V gene's germline CDR1 is KGHDR and CDR2 SFDVKD. Trimming took off 4 bases at V and 8 bases at J, with 13 bases between the two ends. CDR3 sequence reads: CATSDTDRSGYTF. In DNA form, the CDR3 reads TGTGCCACCAGTGACACCGACAGATCCGGCTACACCTTC.

The chain carries TRBV7-2 and TRBJ1-5, with TRBD1 as a possible D gene (6 bases). This CDR3 spans 19 amino acids. The V end lost 4 bases, the J end lost 0 bases, and 22 bases lay between the germline ends. Germline CDR1 reads SGHTA; CDR2 reads FQGNSA. The CDR3 nucleotides are TGTGCCAGCAGCTATGGGGGAGGTGGGGGCCACTATAGCAATCAGCCCCAGCATTTT. It codes for CASSYGGGGGHYSNQPQHF. Full variable domain (remainder filled in from reference TRBV7-2 and TRBJ1-5): GAGVSQSPSNKVTEKGKDVELRCDPISGHTALYWYRQSLGQGLEFLIYFQGNSAPDKSGLPSDRFSAERTGGSVSTLTIQRTQQEDSAVYLCASSYGGGGGHYSNQPQHFGDGTRLSIL.

The J gene is TRBJ2-2, the V gene TRBV28; perhaps TRBD1 as D (6 bases). With 5 bases removed from V and 5 bases from J, the gap between germline ends came to 12 bases. The CDR3 has 14 residues. Germline V gene data show CDR1 as MDHEN and CDR2 as SYDVKM. CDR3 region: CASSRDIVTGELFF. The CDR3, as DNA: TGTGCCAGCAGTCGGGACATAGTTACCGGGGAGCTGTTTTTT.

The chain couples TRBV4-3 to TRBJ2-3; D possibly matches TRBD1 or TRBD2 (6 bases each). The CDR3 is 14 amino acids. V was pared by 8 bases and J by 2 bases, with 14 bases between. Germline CDR1 LGHNA, CDR2 YSLEER. The CDR3 DNA reads TGCGCCAGCGGGGGGCCCCCTTACACAGATACGCAGTATTTT. It yields the protein CASGGPPYTDTQYF.

J is TRBJ1-5 and V is TRBV6-6; 11 bases map to TRBD1. V lost 5 bases, J lost 7 bases, and 4 bases stayed unmatched. The germline V gene encodes CDR1 MNHNY and CDR2 SVGAGI (reference sequence). The CDR3 totals 14 residues. The chain's CDR3 is CASSVGTGGQPQHF. CDR3 nucleotides: TGTGCCAGCAGTGTCGGGACAGGGGGACAGCCCCAGCATTTT.

This sequence joins TRBV29-1 and TRBJ1-2, with D possibly being TRBD1 (6 bases). CDR1 SQVTM and CDR2 ANQGSEA come from the germline V gene. Trimming shortened V by 4 bases and J by 3 bases, and 15 bases separated the two germline ends. CDR3 length: 14 amino acids. The CDR3 loop reads CSVGLGGGDYGYTF. CDR3 nucleotide sequence: TGCAGCGTTGGGCTGGGAGGGGGTGACTATGGCTACACCTTC.

The sample holds one count of this clone. The V and J genes are TRBV6-6 and TRBJ1-2; TRBD1 might be the D (6 bases). CDR3 length: 14 amino acids. Germline CDR1 is MNHNY and CDR2 is SVGAGI (reference sequence). V was clipped by 5 bases and J by 8 bases, with 18 bases between them. The CDR3 DNA follows: TGTGCCAGCAGTCGAACAGGGTCTGAAAGCGGCTACACCTTC. Its protein is CASSRTGSESGYTF.

The chain links TRBV7-2 to TRBJ2-7; no clear D gene. Per the germline V gene, CDR1 is SGHTA and CDR2 is FQGNSA. Trimming cost V 5 bases and J 5 bases, with 7 bases left between them. The CDR3 is 11 residues long. CDR3 coding DNA: TGTGCCAGCAGCCCGTCTCACGAGCAGTACTTC. Translating it yields CASSPSHEQYF.